This record concerns one T cell receptor beta chain sequence. This sample stems from a study of graft-versus-host responses after intestinal transplantation. Repertoires were generated with immunoSEQ multiplex PCR, while TCRdb's copy carries only in-frame clones and drops some. This repertoire shows about 45,000 clones, 91% found once; its top ten account for approximately 4%. The V and J ends lost 2 bases and 1 base respectively, with 12 bases between them. This CDR3 has 16 residues. The V gene's germline CDR1 is MNHNS and CDR2 SASEGT. Sequencing was performed on PBMCs, taken 524 days after transplant. The gene calls are TRBV6-1 and TRBJ1-5; D is perhaps TRBD1 (6 bases). This receptor was taken from a human patient who received an intestinal transplant, so some T cells may come from the graft donor. The CDR3 bases are TGTGCCAGCAGTGAATCACTAGGGGGGAGCAATCAGCCCCAGCATTTT. It specifies CASSESLGGSNQPQHF.